This entry describes one T cell receptor (beta chain). These data belong to a study of OX40 agonist ivuxolimab in advanced cancers. Libraries were prepared by immunoSEQ multiplex PCR; TCRdb keeps only in-frame clonotypes and omits some of them. The sample lists some 71,000 clones, 84% occurring once. This CDR3 contains 15 residues. The sequence was collected from an adult with an advanced solid tumor such as melanoma, head and neck, liver or kidney cancer. This chain links TRBV21-1 with TRBJ2-6; the table's D call TRBD1 went unverified against the DNA. TRBV21-1 is shown as a pseudogene. The sample here was CD4+ or CD8+ T cells sorted from blood, taken in a trial of the OX40 agonist ivuxolimab. Here the CDR3 reads CASRTQGSGANVLTF. The CDR3 DNA reads TGTGCCAGCAGGACACAGGGTTCTGGGGCCAACGTCCTGACTTTC.